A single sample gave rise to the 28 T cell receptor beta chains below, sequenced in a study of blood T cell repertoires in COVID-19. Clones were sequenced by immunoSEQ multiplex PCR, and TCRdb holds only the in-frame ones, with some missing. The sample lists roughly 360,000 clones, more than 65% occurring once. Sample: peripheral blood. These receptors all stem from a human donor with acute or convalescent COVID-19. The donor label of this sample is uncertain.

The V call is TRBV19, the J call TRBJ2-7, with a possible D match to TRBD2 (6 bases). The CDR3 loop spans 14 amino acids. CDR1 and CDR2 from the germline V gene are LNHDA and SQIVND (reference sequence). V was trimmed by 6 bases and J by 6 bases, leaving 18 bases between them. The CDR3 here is CASRSPGLTGEQYF. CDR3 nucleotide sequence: TGTGCCAGTAGATCTCCGGGACTTACCGGCGAGCAGTACTTC.

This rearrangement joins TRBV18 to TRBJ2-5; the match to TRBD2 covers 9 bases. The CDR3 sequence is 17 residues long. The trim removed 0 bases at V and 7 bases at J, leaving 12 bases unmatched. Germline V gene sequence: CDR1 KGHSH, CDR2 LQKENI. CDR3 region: CASSPPGLAGAYGTQYF. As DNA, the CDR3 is TGTGCCAGCTCACCACCGGGTTTAGCGGGGGCCTACGGGACCCAGTACTTC.

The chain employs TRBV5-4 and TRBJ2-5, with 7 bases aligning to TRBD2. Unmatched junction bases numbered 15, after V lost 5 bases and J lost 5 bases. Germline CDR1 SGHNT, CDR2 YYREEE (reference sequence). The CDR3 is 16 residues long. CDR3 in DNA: TGTGCCAGCAGTCTAGCCCCGGGGGGAGGAGGTGAGACCCAGTACTTC. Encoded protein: CASSLAPGGGGETQYF. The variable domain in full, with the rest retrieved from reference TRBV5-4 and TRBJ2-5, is ETGVTQSPTHLIKTRGQQVTLRCSSQSGHNTVSWYQQALGQGPQFIFQYYREEENGRGNFPPRFSGLQFPNYSSELNVNALELDDSALYLCASSLAPGGGGETQYFGPGTRLLVL.

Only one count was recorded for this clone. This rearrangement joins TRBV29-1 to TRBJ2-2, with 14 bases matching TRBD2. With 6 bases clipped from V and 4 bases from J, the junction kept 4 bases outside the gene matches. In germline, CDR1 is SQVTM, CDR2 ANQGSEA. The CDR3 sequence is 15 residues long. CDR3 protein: CSVGTSGGATGELFF. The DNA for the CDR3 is TGCAGCGTGGGGACTAGCGGGGGCGCCACCGGGGAGCTGTTTTTT.

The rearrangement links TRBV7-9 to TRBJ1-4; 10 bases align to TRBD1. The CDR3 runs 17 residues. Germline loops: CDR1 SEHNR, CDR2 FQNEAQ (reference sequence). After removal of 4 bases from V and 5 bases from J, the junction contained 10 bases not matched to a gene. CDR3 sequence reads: CASSSDRGTIANEKLFF. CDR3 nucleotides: TGTGCCAGCAGCTCGGACAGGGGGACGATCGCGAATGAAAAACTGTTTTTT.

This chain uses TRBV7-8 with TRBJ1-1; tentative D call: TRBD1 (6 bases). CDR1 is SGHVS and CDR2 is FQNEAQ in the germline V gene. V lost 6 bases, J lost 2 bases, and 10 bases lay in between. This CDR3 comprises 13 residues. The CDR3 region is CASRLQGNTEAFF. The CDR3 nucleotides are TGTGCCAGCAGACTACAGGGTAACACTGAAGCTTTCTTT.

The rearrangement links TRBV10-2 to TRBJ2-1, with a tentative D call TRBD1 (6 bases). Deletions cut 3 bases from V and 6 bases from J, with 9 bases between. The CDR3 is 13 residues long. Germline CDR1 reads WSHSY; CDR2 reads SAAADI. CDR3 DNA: TGCGCCAGCAGTGACAGGGGTAGCAATGAGCAGTTCTTC. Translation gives CASSDRGSNEQFF.

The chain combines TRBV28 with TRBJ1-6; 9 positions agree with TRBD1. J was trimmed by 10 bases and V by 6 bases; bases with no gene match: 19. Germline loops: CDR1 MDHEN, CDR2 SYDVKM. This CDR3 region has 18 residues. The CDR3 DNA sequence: TGTGCCAGCAGAAGCGGCTGGCGGGACAGGGTGGCCGGGTCACCCCTCCACTTT. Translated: CASRSGWRDRVAGSPLHF. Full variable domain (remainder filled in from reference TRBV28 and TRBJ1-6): DVKVTQSSRYLVKRTGEKVFLECVQDMDHENMFWYRQDPGLGLRLIYFSYDVKMKEKGDIPEGYSVSREKKERFSLILESASTNQTSMYLCASRSGWRDRVAGSPLHFGNGTRLTVT.

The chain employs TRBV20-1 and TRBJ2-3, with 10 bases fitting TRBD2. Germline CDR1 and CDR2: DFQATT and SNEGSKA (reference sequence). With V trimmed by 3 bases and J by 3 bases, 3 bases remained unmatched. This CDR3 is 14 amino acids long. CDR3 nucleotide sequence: TGCAGTGCTAGTAGCGGGAGGAGGACAGATACGCAGTATTTT. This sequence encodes CSASSGRRTDTQYF.

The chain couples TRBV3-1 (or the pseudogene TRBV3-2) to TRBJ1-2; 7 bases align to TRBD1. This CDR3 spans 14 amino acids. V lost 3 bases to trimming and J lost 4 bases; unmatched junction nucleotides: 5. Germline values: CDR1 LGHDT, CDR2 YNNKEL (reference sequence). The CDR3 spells CASSQKGAVYGYTF. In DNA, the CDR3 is TGTGCCAGCAGCCAGAAGGGGGCGGTCTATGGCTACACCTTC.

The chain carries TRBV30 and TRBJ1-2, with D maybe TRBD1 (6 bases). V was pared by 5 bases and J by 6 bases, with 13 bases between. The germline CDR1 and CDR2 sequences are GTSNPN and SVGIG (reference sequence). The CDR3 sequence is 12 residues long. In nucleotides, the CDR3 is TGTGCCTGGTTTAGTGGGGGCGATGGCTACACCTTC. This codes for CAWFSGGDGYTF.

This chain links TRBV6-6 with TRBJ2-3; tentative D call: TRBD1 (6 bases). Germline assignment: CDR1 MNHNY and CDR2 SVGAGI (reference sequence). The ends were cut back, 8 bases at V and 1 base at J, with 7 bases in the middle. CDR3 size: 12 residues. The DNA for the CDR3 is TGTGCCAGCGCAGGGGGCACAGATACGCAGTATTTT. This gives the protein CASAGGTDTQYF.

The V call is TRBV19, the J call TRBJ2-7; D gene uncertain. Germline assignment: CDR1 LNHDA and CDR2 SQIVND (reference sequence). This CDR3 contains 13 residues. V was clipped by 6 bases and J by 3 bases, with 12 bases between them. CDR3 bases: TGTGCCAGTAGCCTGTACATGTTCTACGAGCAGTACTTC. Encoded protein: CASSLYMFYEQYF. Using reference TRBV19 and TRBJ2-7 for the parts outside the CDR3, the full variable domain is DGGITQSPKYLFRKEGQNVTLSCEQNLNHDAMYWYRQDPGQGLRLIYYSQIVNDFQKGDIAEGYSVSREKKESFPLTVTSAQKNPTAFYLCASSLYMFYEQYFGPGTRLTVT.

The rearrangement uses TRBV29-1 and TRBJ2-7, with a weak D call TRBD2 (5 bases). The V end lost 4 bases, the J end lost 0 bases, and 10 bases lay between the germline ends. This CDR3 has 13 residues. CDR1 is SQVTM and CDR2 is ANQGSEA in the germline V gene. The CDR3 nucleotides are TGCAGCGTTGTGATCGGGATCTCCTACGAGCAGTACTTC. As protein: CSVVIGISYEQYF.

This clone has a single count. The CDR3 DNA reads as TGTGCCAGCAGCGTAGCGGGATCTGGTCCTTACAATGAGCAGTTCTTC. Its protein product is CASSVAGSGPYNEQFF. V and J are TRBV6-4 and TRBJ2-1; 8 positions match TRBD2. The CDR3 runs to 16 residues. The trim removed 6 bases at V and 4 bases at J, leaving 11 bases unmatched. The V gene's germline CDR1 is MRHNA and CDR2 SNTAGT.

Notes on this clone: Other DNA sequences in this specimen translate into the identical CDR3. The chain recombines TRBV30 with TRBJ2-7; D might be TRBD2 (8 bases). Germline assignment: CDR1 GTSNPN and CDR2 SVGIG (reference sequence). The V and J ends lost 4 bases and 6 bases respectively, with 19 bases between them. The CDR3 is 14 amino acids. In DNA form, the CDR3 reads TGTGCCTGGACCGGGAGGGGGCGAGTCCTCGAGCAGTACTTC. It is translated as CAWTGRGRVLEQYF.

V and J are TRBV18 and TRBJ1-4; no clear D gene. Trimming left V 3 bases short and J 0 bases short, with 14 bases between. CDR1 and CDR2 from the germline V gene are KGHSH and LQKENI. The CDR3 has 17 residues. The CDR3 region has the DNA TGTGCCAGCTCACCCATGAACCTATTTGCAACTAATGAAAAACTGTTTTTT. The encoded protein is CASSPMNLFATNEKLFF.

CDR3 loop: CASSARGAGGDEQYF. The CDR3 nucleotides are TGTGCCAGTAGTGCGCGTGGGGCCGGAGGGGACGAGCAGTACTTC. This chain joins TRBV19 and TRBJ2-7; possibly TRBD2 for D (6 bases). CDR3 size: 15 residues. Germline CDR1 and CDR2: LNHDA and SQIVND (reference sequence). V was pared by 5 bases and J by 5 bases, with 19 bases between.

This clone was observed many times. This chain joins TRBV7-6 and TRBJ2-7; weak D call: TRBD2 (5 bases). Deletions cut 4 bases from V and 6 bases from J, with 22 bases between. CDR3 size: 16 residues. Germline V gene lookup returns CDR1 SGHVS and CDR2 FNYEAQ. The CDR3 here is CASSSDWGVLGFEQYF. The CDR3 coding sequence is TGTGCCAGCAGCTCCGACTGGGGAGTCTTGGGCTTCGAGCAGTACTTC.

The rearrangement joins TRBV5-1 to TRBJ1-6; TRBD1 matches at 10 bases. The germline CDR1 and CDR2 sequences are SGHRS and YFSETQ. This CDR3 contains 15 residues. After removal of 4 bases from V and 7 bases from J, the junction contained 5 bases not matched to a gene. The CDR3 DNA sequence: TGCGCCAGCAGCCCGGAGGGACAGGGGAATTCACCCCTCCACTTT. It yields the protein CASSPEGQGNSPLHF. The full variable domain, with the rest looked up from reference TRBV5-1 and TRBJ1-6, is KAGVTQTPRYLIKTRGQQVTLSCSPISGHRSVSWYQQTPGQGLQFLFEYFSETQRNKGNFPGRFSGRQFSNSRSEMNVSTLELGDSALYLCASSPEGQGNSPLHFGNGTRLTVT.

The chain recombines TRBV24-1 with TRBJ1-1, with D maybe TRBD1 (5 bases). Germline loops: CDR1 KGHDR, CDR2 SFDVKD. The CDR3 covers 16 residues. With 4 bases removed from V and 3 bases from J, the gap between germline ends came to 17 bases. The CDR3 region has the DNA TGTGCCACCAGTGAAGCAGGGCCTTCGGGGGACACTGAAGCTTTCTTT. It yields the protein CATSEAGPSGDTEAFF.

In DNA form, the CDR3 reads TGTGCCAGTAGTCCCACCCAGGGGGCACTGTTTTTT. Translating gives CASSPTQGALFF. The rearrangement uses TRBV19 and TRBJ1-4; TRBD1 matches at 8 bases. The J segment lost 13 bases and the V segment lost 5 bases, leaving 6 bases of the junction unmatched. The germline gives CDR1 LNHDA, CDR2 SQIVND (reference sequence). This CDR3 comprises 12 residues.

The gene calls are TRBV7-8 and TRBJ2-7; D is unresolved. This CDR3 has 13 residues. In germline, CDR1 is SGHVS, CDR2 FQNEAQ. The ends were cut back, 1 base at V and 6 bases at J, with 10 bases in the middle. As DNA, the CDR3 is TGTGCCAGCAGCTTAGATTCCCACACCGAGCAGTACTTC. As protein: CASSLDSHTEQYF.

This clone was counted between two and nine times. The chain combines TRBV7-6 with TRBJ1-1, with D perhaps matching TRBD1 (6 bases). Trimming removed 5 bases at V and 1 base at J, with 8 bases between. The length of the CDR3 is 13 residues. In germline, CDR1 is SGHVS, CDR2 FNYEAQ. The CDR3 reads CASSPGQNTEAFF. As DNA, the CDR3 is TGTGCCAGCAGCCCGGGACAGAACACTGAAGCTTTCTTT.

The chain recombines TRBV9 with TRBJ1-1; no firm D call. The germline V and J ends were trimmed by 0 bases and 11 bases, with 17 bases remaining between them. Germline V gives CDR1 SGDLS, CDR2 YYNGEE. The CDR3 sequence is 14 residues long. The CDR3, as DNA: TGTGCCAGCAGCGTAGGTGACTCCCTGGATCAGGCTTTCTTT. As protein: CASSVGDSLDQAFF.

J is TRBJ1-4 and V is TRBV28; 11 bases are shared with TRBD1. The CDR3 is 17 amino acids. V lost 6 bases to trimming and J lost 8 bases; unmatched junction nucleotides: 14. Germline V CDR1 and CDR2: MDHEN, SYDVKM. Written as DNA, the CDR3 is TGTGCCAGCAGCAAAGAAGGACAGGGGGCGATTCGAGAAAAACTGTTTTTT. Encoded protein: CASSKEGQGAIREKLFF.

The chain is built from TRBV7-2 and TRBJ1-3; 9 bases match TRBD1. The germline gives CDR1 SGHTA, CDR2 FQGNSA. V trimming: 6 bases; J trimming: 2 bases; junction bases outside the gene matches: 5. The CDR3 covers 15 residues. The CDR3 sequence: CASSSRTGAGNTIYF. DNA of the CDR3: TGTGCCAGCAGTAGCAGGACAGGGGCTGGAAACACCATATATTTT. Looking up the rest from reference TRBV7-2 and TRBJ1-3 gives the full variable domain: GAGVSQSPSNKVTEKGKDVELRCDPISGHTALYWYRQSLGQGLEFLIYFQGNSAPDKSGLPSDRFSAERTGGSVSTLTIQRTQQEDSAVYLCASSSRTGAGNTIYFGEGSWLTVV.

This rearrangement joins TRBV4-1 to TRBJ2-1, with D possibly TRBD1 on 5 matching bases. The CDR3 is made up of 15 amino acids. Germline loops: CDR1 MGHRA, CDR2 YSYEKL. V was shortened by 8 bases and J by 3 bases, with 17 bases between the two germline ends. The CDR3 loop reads CASAIGDSIYNEQFF. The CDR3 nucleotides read TGCGCCAGCGCGATAGGGGATAGCATCTACAATGAGCAGTTCTTC.